This TCR beta chain was identified in a study of beta chain features in type 1 diabetes. Findings and caveats of the study: Researchers caution that PCR might favor shorter templates, equally among patients and controls. Type 1 diabetes patients had TCRB CDR3s that were shorter (moderately but significantly so) in all four CD4+ subsets.

This CDR3 comprises 12 residues. With 6 bases removed from V and 4 bases from J, the gap between germline ends came to 13 bases. From germline, CDR1 is SQVTM and CDR2 ANQGSEA. Isolated RNA was reverse transcribed in full, so expressed TCRB transcripts were sequenced. The table came from immunoSEQ multiplex PCR; TCRdb's copy has only in-frame clones and leaves some out. This table has over 200,000 clones, roughly 11% appearing once. This clone showed up just a few times. Its target is unknown. Input material: naive CD4+ T cells from blood. This clonotype was sampled from a man aged 25 to 40 with type 1 diabetes. This chain joins TRBV29-1 and TRBJ2-7; tentative D call: TRBD2 (5 bases). The CDR3 region is CSVRIRGYEQYF. The CDR3 DNA reads TGCAGCGTACGGATAAGAGGGTACGAGCAGTACTTC.